A selection of T cell receptor beta chains follows, all from one sample in a study of T cells in Graves' hyperthyroidism and ophthalmopathy. TCRdb ran MiXCR on the multiplex PCR reads and lists one entry per CDR3 protein. The sample has approximately 510,000 distinct CDR3 sequences; about 46% are singletons. Input material: peripheral blood or thyroid tissue (not recorded which). These receptors were taken from an adult woman with Graves' disease, either hyperthyroidism or ophthalmopathy (not recorded which). Each CDR3 is given without its conserved first and last residue. Each record gives: V gene, J gene, CDR3 protein.

V gene: TRBV7-9; J gene: TRBJ1-2; CDR3 protein: ASSLGGRYT
V gene: TRBV29-1; J gene: TRBJ2-3; CDR3 protein: SGTGVVLSDTQY
V gene: TRBV7-9; J gene: TRBJ1-1; CDR3 protein: ASSYGQGNEAS
V gene: TRBV28; J gene: TRBJ1-1; CDR3 protein: ASNRGIRTEAF
V gene: TRBV7-9; J gene: TRBJ2-7; CDR3 protein: ASSPETEQY
V gene: TRBV29-1; J gene: TRBJ2-5; CDR3 protein: SVGGQGWYQETQY
V gene: TRBV29-1; J gene: TRBJ2-2; CDR3 protein: SVHTGKRTGELF
V gene: TRBV29-1; J gene: TRBJ2-5; CDR3 protein: SVEGLGTETQY
V gene: TRBV15; J gene: TRBJ1-5; CDR3 protein: ATQKQGALDQPQH
V gene: TRBV7-8; J gene: TRBJ1-2; CDR3 protein: ASSRAGGSRYGYT
V gene: TRBV29-1; J gene: TRBJ2-6; CDR3 protein: SVEQGAGSGANVLT
V gene: TRBV5-6; J gene: TRBJ1-2; CDR3 protein: ASSIRDREFYGYT
V gene: TRBV5-1; J gene: TRBJ2-2; CDR3 protein: ASSTASTGELF
V gene: TRBV19; J gene: TRBJ1-2; CDR3 protein: ASTRTAYYGYT
V gene: TRBV29-1; J gene: TRBJ1-2; CDR3 protein: SVDPQGDLYGYT
V gene: TRBV13; J gene: TRBJ1-6; CDR3 protein: ASSHPTGPLH
V gene: TRBV5-1; J gene: TRBJ2-6; CDR3 protein: ASSSHAGTGVGANVLT
V gene: TRBV5-6; J gene: TRBJ1-2; CDR3 protein: ASSLPNNYGYT
V gene: TRBV10-3; J gene: TRBJ2-5; CDR3 protein: AIRSSTGGETQY
V gene: TRBV7-3; J gene: TRBJ1-6; CDR3 protein: ASRPGTGYNSPLH
V gene: TRBV2; J gene: TRBJ2-6; CDR3 protein: ASDFSTKHPGTEFSGANVLT
V gene: TRBV29-1; J gene: TRBJ1-2; CDR3 protein: SVDEQGSAGYT
V gene: TRBV4-3; J gene: TRBJ1-5; CDR3 protein: ASSRDSRDQPQH
V gene: TRBV12-3/TRBV12-4; J gene: TRBJ1-5; CDR3 protein: ASSLKGTQPQH
V gene: TRBV19; J gene: TRBJ2-7; CDR3 protein: ASSILGDSSYEQY
V gene: TRBV7-9; J gene: TRBJ1-1; CDR3 protein: ASIRGGSGTEAF
V gene: TRBV20-1; J gene: TRBJ1-2; CDR3 protein: SAHYTDTSGDDGYT
V gene: TRBV19; J gene: TRBJ1-5; CDR3 protein: ASSIWLGQPQH
V gene: TRBV7-8; J gene: TRBJ2-7; CDR3 protein: ASSTPSGTGRNEQY